The subject of this entry is one T cell receptor beta chain. Sequenced by immunoSEQ multiplex PCR; TCRdb stores in-frame clones only, minus some. In the table there are about 25,000 clones, 72% of which are singletons. The record originates from a study of PD-1 blockade in classical Hodgkin lymphoma. CDR1 SGHKS and CDR2 YYEKEE come from the germline V gene (reference sequence). This CDR3 spans 14 amino acids. V lost 4 bases and J lost 9, with 20 bases in between. Time point: cycle 4 day 1 (C4D1), after less than 7 weeks of nivolumab. All trial patients relapsed after autologous stem cell transplantation.

The rearrangement joins TRBV5-5 to TRBJ2-7, with D maybe TRBD2 (5 bases). This receptor was obtained from a human donor with classical Hodgkin lymphoma. This specimen was peripheral blood mononuclear cells (PBMCs), taken before the fourth cycle of nivolumab. The CDR3 region is CASSRESGRGRQYF. Written as DNA, the CDR3 is TGTGCCAGCAGCCGGGAATCCGGACGCGGGCGGCAGTACTTC.